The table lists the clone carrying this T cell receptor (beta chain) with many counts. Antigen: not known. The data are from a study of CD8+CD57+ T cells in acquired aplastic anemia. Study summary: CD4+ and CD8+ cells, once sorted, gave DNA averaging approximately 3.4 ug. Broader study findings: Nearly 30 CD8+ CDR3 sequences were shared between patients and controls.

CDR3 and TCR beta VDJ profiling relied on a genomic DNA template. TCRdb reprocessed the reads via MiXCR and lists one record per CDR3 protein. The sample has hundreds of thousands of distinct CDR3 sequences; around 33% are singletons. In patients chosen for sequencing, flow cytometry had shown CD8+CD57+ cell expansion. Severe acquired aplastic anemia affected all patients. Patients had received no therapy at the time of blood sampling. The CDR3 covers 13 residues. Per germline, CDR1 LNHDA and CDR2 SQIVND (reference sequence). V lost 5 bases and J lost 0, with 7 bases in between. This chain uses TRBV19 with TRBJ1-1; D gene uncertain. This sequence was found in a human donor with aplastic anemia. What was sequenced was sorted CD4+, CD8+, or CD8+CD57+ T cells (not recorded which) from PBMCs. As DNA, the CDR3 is TGTGCCAGTAGTCAGCAGATGAACACTGAAGCTTTCTTT. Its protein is CASSQQMNTEAFF.